This TCR beta chain derives from a study of OX40 agonist ivuxolimab in advanced cancers. Study background: Three individuals attained partial responses, comprising one hepatocellular carcinoma case and two cutaneous melanoma cases.

Systemic immunosuppression or a history of autoimmune disease excluded patients. Details on this clone: Its antigen is as yet unknown.

Study-wide findings and caveats: Among T cells, CD8+ cells averaged more expanded clones than CD4+ cells. Antigen specificity was not determined for the expanded peripheral T cells.

The germline gives CDR1 SQVTM, CDR2 ANQGSEA. This CDR3 is 17 amino acids long. V lost 4 bases to trimming and J lost 0 bases, with 16 bases between them. Produced via immunoSEQ multiplex PCR; TCRdb's table is partial and in-frame only. The sample carries around 60,000 clones, around nine tenths recorded once. The material was CD4+ or CD8+ T cells sorted from blood, obtained in a trial of the OX40 agonist ivuxolimab. The source is an adult with an advanced solid tumor such as melanoma, head and neck, liver or kidney cancer. The chain combines TRBV29-1 with TRBJ2-6, with D hard to call. In nucleotides, the CDR3 is TGCAGCGTTGGGTGTGGCAGGAAATACTCTGGGGCCAACGTCCTGACTTTC. Its translation: CSVGCGRKYSGANVLTF.